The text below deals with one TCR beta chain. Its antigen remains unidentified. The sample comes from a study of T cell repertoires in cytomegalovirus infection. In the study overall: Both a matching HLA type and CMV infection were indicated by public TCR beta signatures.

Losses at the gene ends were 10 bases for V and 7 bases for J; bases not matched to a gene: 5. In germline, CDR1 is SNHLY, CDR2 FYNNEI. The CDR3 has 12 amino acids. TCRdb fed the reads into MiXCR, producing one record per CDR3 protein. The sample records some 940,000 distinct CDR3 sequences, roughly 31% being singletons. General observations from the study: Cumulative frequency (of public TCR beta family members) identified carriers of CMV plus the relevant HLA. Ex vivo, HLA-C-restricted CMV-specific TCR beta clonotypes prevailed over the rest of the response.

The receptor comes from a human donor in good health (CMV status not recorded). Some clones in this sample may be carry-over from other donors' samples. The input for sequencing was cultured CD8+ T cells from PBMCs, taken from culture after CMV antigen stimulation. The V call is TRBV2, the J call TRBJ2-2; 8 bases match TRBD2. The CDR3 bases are TGTGCCACACGGGGGGGCATCGGGGAGCTGTTTTTT. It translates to CATRGGIGELFF. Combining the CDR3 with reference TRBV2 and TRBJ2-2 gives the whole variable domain EPEVTQTPSHQVTQMGQEVILRCVPISNHLYFYWYRQILGQKVEFLVSFYNNEISEKSEIFDDQFSVERPDGSNFTLKIRSTKLEDSAMYFCATRGGIGELFFGEGSRLTVL.